A single sample is the source of the 28 T cell receptor beta chains below, sequenced in a study of cytomegalovirus exposure and HLA in healthy donors. Primers: 60 Vbeta forward and 13 Jbeta reverse. Using immunoSEQ multiplex PCR, the repertoire was profiled, and TCRdb retains in-frame clones only, with some absent. The table has some 180,000 clones, 75% seen once. Sequencing input: PBMCs. These receptors all stem from a male donor in good health and CMV-seronegative.

This chain connects TRBV11-1 to TRBJ2-2; a weak D match, TRBD2 (6 bases). The V gene lost 7 bases and the J gene lost 7 bases, with 13 bases spanning the gap. The CDR3 totals 13 residues. Germline-derived CDR1 and CDR2 are SGHAT and FQDESV (reference sequence). The CDR3 DNA follows: TGTGCCAGCAACGGACGGGAGTTCGGGGAGCTGTTTTTT. It translates to CASNGREFGELFF. Based on the CDR3 plus reference TRBV11-1 and TRBJ2-2, the full variable domain is EAEVAQSPRYKITEKSQAVAFWCDPISGHATLYWYRQILGQGPELLVQFQDESVVDDSQLPKDRFSAERLKGVDSTLKIQPAELGDSAMYLCASNGREFGELFFGEGSRLTVL.

The rearrangement links TRBV7-3 to TRBJ2-3; D possibly corresponds to TRBD1 (6 bases). The germline gives CDR1 SGHTA, CDR2 FQGTGA. V lost 1 base and J lost 3, with 11 bases in between. CDR3 length: 15 amino acids. In DNA, the CDR3 is TGTGCCAGCAGCTTAAGGGGGCAGGATACAGATACGCAGTATTTT. It codes for CASSLRGQDTDTQYF.

This clone was seen only once. The V and J genes are TRBV6-5 and TRBJ1-5; 7 bases map to TRBD1. This CDR3 has 15 residues. Germline CDR1 reads MNHEY; CDR2 reads SVGAGI. The V segment lost 4 bases and the J segment 2 bases; nucleotides outside the gene matches: 5. CDR3 in DNA: TGTGCCAGCAGTTTCGGAACAGGGGGCAATCAGCCCCAGCATTTT. This sequence encodes CASSFGTGGNQPQHF.

This clone came up once. The chain carries TRBV9 and TRBJ2-1, with D possibly TRBD2 on 6 matching bases. In germline, CDR1 is SGDLS, CDR2 YYNGEE. Trimming pared 2 bases from V and 7 bases from J, leaving 16 bases between. The CDR3 is 15 amino acids. CDR3 bases: TGTGCCAGCAGCGTCCGGGACTCCTTCCTGAATGAGCAGTTCTTC. This sequence encodes CASSVRDSFLNEQFF.

The V call is TRBV11-1, the J call TRBJ2-1, with D hard to call. The CDR3 is 15 residues long. The V end lost 5 bases, the J end lost 0 bases, and 11 bases lay between the germline ends. Germline V gives CDR1 SGHAT, CDR2 FQDESV (reference sequence). In DNA, the CDR3 is TGTGCCAGCAGCCTTGACTGGAGCTCCTACAATGAGCAGTTCTTC. Its protein product is CASSLDWSSYNEQFF. The variable domain in full, with the rest retrieved from reference TRBV11-1 and TRBJ2-1, is EAEVAQSPRYKITEKSQAVAFWCDPISGHATLYWYRQILGQGPELLVQFQDESVVDDSQLPKDRFSAERLKGVDSTLKIQPAELGDSAMYLCASSLDWSSYNEQFFGPGTRLTVL.

V is TRBV25-1 and J is TRBJ1-1, with D unclear. There are 13 residues in the CDR3. The V end lost 2 bases, the J end lost 1 base, and 5 bases lay between the germline ends. CDR1 is MGHDK, CDR2 SYGVNS, per germline. The CDR3 DNA reads TGTGCCAGCAGTGAAGACACGAACACTGAAGCTTTCTTT. It codes for CASSEDTNTEAFF.

This chain uses TRBV29-1 with TRBJ2-1; the match to TRBD2 covers 9 bases. CDR3 size: 16 residues. J lost 8 bases, V lost 1 base, and 12 bases had no gene match. Germline V gene data show CDR1 as SQVTM and CDR2 as ANQGSEA. The CDR3, as DNA: TGCAGCGTTGAAGGTCTGCAGCGGGAGGCCCCGGATGAGCAGTTCTTC. It translates to CSVEGLQREAPDEQFF.

V is TRBV28 and J is TRBJ2-2; TRBD1 aligns across 8 bases. V dropped 3 bases and J dropped 7; count of bases not matched to a gene: 7. Germline V gene data show CDR1 as MDHEN and CDR2 as SYDVKM. This CDR3 has 15 residues. The CDR3 DNA sequence: TGTGCCAGCAGTTTTTCTTCAGGGGGCATCGGGGAGCTGTTTTTT. This codes for CASSFSSGGIGELFF.

V gene TRBV6-6 combines with J gene TRBJ1-1; D is unresolved. CDR1 is MNHNY, CDR2 SVGAGI, per germline (reference sequence). Trimming took 7 bases from V and 2 from J, leaving 17 bases between them. This CDR3 spans 15 amino acids. CDR3 protein: CASTSSRQKNTEAFF. CDR3 nucleotide sequence: TGTGCCAGCACGTCCTCCAGGCAGAAAAACACTGAAGCTTTCTTT.

Of note for this clone: In the same sample, other DNA sequences code for this CDR3. CDR3 sequence: CASSSFYEQYF. The DNA for the CDR3 is TGTGCCAGCAGTTCGTTTTACGAGCAGTACTTC. The chain is built from TRBV27 and TRBJ2-5; D gene unclear. The tail of the sequence fits TRBJ2-7 better, so the J call may be wrong. This CDR3 is 11 amino acids long. Germline CDR1 is MNHEY and CDR2 is SMNVEV (reference sequence).

The CDR3 loop is CASSVGSNSYNEQFF. The DNA of the CDR3 is TGTGCCAGCAGCGTAGGCTCTAACTCCTACAATGAGCAGTTCTTC. V usage is TRBV9 and J usage is TRBJ2-1; D is ambiguous. Germline V gene sequence: CDR1 SGDLS, CDR2 YYNGEE. This CDR3 region has 15 residues. V was shortened by 0 bases and J by 0 bases, with 7 bases between the two germline ends.

The chain is built from TRBV9 and TRBJ2-3; weak D call: TRBD2 (6 bases). Trimming removed 0 bases at V and 2 bases at J, with 10 bases between. CDR1 SGDLS and CDR2 YYNGEE come from the germline V gene. This CDR3 spans 15 amino acids. The CDR3 spells CASSVASVSTDTQYF. The CDR3 nucleotides read TGTGCCAGCAGCGTAGCTAGCGTTTCCACAGATACGCAGTATTTT.

This clone was found a few times. The rearrangement joins TRBV28 to TRBJ2-1; 9 bases are a match to TRBD1. The CDR3 length is 14 residues. Germline values: CDR1 MDHEN, CDR2 SYDVKM. V lost 4 bases to trimming and J lost 8 bases; unmatched junction nucleotides: 6. In nucleotides, the CDR3 is TGTGCCAGCAGTTCGGGACAGGGTCGGGATGAGCAGTTCTTC. Protein product: CASSSGQGRDEQFF. Full variable domain (missing parts from reference TRBV28 and TRBJ2-1): DVKVTQSSRYLVKRTGEKVFLECVQDMDHENMFWYRQDPGLGLRLIYFSYDVKMKEKGDIPEGYSVSREKKERFSLILESASTNQTSMYLCASSSGQGRDEQFFGPGTRLTVL.

The chain couples TRBV12-5 to TRBJ1-1; D may be TRBD1 (6 bases). The germline V gene has CDR1 LGHNT and CDR2 FRNRAP. Trimming left V 3 bases short and J 6 bases short, with 14 bases between. The CDR3 is 14 residues long. CDR3 sequence reads: CASGLHLGQPEAFF. The CDR3 coding sequence is TGTGCTAGTGGTTTACACCTCGGACAGCCTGAAGCTTTCTTT.

This chain connects TRBV4-3 to TRBJ2-3, with D perhaps TRBD1 (5 bases). The CDR3 runs 18 residues. Germline V gene data show CDR1 as LGHNA and CDR2 as YSLEER. Trimming removed 0 bases from V and 0 bases from J, with 16 bases in between. The CDR3 DNA follows: TGCGCCAGCAGCCAAGAGGGGCCGGGCCTGTTCAGCACAGATACGCAGTATTTT. It yields the protein CASSQEGPGLFSTDTQYF.

The chain employs TRBV30 and TRBJ1-3; TRBD1 is a possible D gene (5 bases). CDR3 length equals 14 residues. Trimming removed 5 bases at V and 0 bases at J, with 11 bases between. From germline, CDR1 is GTSNPN and CDR2 SVGIG (reference sequence). In nucleotides, the CDR3 is TGTGCCTGGGTGGGGGGGGGCTCTGGAAACACCATATATTTT. Its protein product is CAWVGGGSGNTIYF.

This clone was seen once. This chain uses TRBV28 with TRBJ2-7, with 9 positions matching TRBD1. The germline V gene encodes CDR1 MDHEN and CDR2 SYDVKM. The CDR3 is 15 amino acids. Germline trimming cut 4 bases from V and 7 bases from J; bases unmatched to any gene: 11. The DNA of the CDR3 is TGTGCCAGCAGTTCCCCGGGACAGGGTTTGTTGGAGCAGTACTTC. It specifies CASSSPGQGLLEQYF.

This rearrangement joins TRBV7-9 to TRBJ2-5, with TRBD1 identical over 7 bases. The end of the DNA is better explained by TRBJ2-7, so the J call may be wrong. Germline V gene data show CDR1 as SEHNR and CDR2 as FQNEAQ (reference sequence). The CDR3 spans 15 residues. CDR3 amino acids: CASSLTGEDSYEQYF. The DNA for the CDR3 is TGTGCCAGCAGTCTCACAGGGGAAGACTCCTACGAGCAGTACTTC.

The chain carries TRBV30 and TRBJ1-5, with D possibly being TRBD1 (5 bases). CDR1 and CDR2 (germline): GTSNPN, SVGIG (reference sequence). Deletions cut 2 bases from V and 5 bases from J, with 13 bases between. The CDR3 sequence is 14 residues long. CDR3 sequence: CAWSFRTGDQPQHF. The CDR3 DNA reads TGTGCCTGGAGTTTCCGGACGGGGGATCAGCCCCAGCATTTT.

The V call is TRBV9, the J call TRBJ2-3, with 10 bases identical to TRBD2. This CDR3 is 18 amino acids long. The germline CDR1 and CDR2 sequences are SGDLS and YYNGEE. Trimming took 3 bases from V and 5 from J; bases not matched to a gene: 15. The CDR3 nucleotides read TGTGCCAGCAGCGCCTTATTCCCAGCGGGAGGGCTACGAGATACGCAGTATTTT. Its translation: CASSALFPAGGLRDTQYF.

The chain has TRBV5-1 and TRBJ2-1, with TRBD2 identical over 10 bases. After removal of 2 bases from V and 1 base from J, the junction contained 6 bases not matched to a gene. Per the germline V gene, CDR1 is SGHRS and CDR2 is YFSETQ. This CDR3 contains 17 residues. CDR3 in amino acids: CASSFRTSGASYNEQFF. For the CDR3, the DNA is TGCGCCAGCAGCTTCCGAACTAGCGGGGCGTCCTACAATGAGCAGTTCTTC.

The rearrangement links TRBV6-5 to TRBJ2-1, with D perhaps TRBD2 (6 bases). CDR1 MNHEY and CDR2 SVGAGI come from the germline V gene. CDR3 size: 13 residues. V was shortened by 6 bases and J by 8 bases, with 14 bases between the two germline ends. CDR3 loop: CASRPHPGDEQFF. The CDR3 nucleotides are TGTGCCAGCAGGCCTCACCCGGGGGATGAGCAGTTCTTC.

The V and J genes are TRBV6-5 and TRBJ1-5; 8 nucleotides match TRBD1. Germline V gene data show CDR1 as MNHEY and CDR2 as SVGAGI. The CDR3 consists of 15 residues. The V and J ends lost 1 base and 7 bases, in that order; junction bases with no gene match: 6. In DNA, the CDR3 is TGTGCCAGCAGTTACTTAGACAGGGGTGCCCAGCCCCAGCATTTT. Protein: CASSYLDRGAQPQHF.

This clone was observed a few times. The CDR3 is CSVYSGNTIYF. The CDR3 DNA is TGCAGCGTCTACTCTGGAAACACCATATATTTT. The chain employs TRBV29-1 and TRBJ1-3; D gene uncertain. Trimming shortened V by 6 bases and J by 0 bases, and 3 bases separated the two germline ends. This CDR3 comprises 11 residues. Germline V gives CDR1 SQVTM, CDR2 ANQGSEA.

The chain recombines TRBV27 with TRBJ2-3; 9 positions agree with TRBD2. The germline V gene has CDR1 MNHEY and CDR2 SMNVEV (reference sequence). V was clipped by 2 bases and J by 2 bases; unmatched bases: 5. CDR3 length: 16 amino acids. For the CDR3, the DNA is TGTGCCAGCAGTTTAGGACGGACTAGCGACACAGATACGCAGTATTTT. Encoded protein: CASSLGRTSDTDTQYF.

The sample holds a few counts of this clone. The chain uses TRBV4-1 and TRBJ1-2, with TRBD1 as a possible D gene (5 bases). The CDR3 consists of 13 residues. Germline CDR1 and CDR2: MGHRA and YSYEKL. V dropped 1 base and J dropped 2 bases, with 5 bases sitting between them. The CDR3 DNA reads as TGCGCCAGCAGCCAAGGACAGAACTATGGCTACACCTTC. This gives the protein CASSQGQNYGYTF.

In this sample, this clone turned up a few times. The J gene is TRBJ1-5, the V gene TRBV18; the D is unclear. Germline lookup yields CDR1 KGHSH and CDR2 LQKENI. V lost 2 bases and J 2 bases, leaving 7 bases between the germline ends. The CDR3 is 14 amino acids. The CDR3 region has the DNA TGTGCCAGCTCACCAGTCCGGGGCAATCAGCCCCAGCATTTT. As protein: CASSPVRGNQPQHF.

This clone has only one observation. The chain employs TRBV27 and TRBJ1-5; no reliable D call. The CDR3 sequence is 13 residues long. Deletions cut 5 bases from V and 3 bases from J, with 8 bases between. CDR1 is MNHEY, CDR2 SMNVEV, per germline (reference sequence). CDR3 amino acids: CASSPTLNQPQHF. The DNA for the CDR3 is TGTGCCAGCAGTCCTACCCTCAATCAGCCCCAGCATTTT.